This T cell receptor (beta chain) emerged from a study of blood T cell repertoires in COVID-19. Assay used: immunoSEQ multiplex PCR; TCRdb lists only in-frame clones, some missing. The table lists roughly 250,000 clones, 88% of them singletons, with more than 0.95% in the top ten. This CDR3 has 14 residues. Germline V gene sequence: CDR1 SNHLY, CDR2 FYNNEI. Trimming removed 6 bases from V and 5 bases from J; junction bases left unmatched: 5. This sequence was found in a woman aged 40 to 50 who had recovered from COVID-19. V usage is TRBV2 and J usage is TRBJ2-4, with TRBD1 identical over 9 bases. The sample comprised peripheral blood. For the CDR3, the DNA is TGTGCCAGCAGGGGGGGGACAGGGCAAAACATTCAGTACTTC. Translated: CASRGGTGQNIQYF.